This T cell receptor (beta chain) originates from a study of T cell repertoires in cytomegalovirus infection (dated by TCRdb to the late 2010s). A note on the overall study: Because public TCR beta signatures pointed to carriage of CMV infection together with the matching HLA type, the HLA type of each donor mattered for the analysis. General conclusions and limits of the study: In both this cohort and an independent approximately 350-donor cohort, the cumulative frequency of public TCR beta family members distinguished carriers of CMV infection plus the relevant HLA type. The ex vivo response was dominated by HLA-C-restricted CMV-specific TCR beta clonotypes, and the single most frequent clonotype in two of eight donors was supplied by these HLA-C-restricted clonotypes.

Instrument used: Illumina HiSeq 1500. TCRdb ran its own pipeline on the public reads, namely fastp trimming at Q25 and MiXCR clone calling, and kept in-frame beta chains. A single entry per CDR3 protein holds the most common genes and DNA from its merged rows. The sample records about 250,000 distinct CDR3 sequences, more than 15% of which are singletons. Less than 50% of the sample is taken by the ten largest. With regard to this clonotype: The antigen it binds to is not known. No base qualities exist here, and no much larger clone lies one base off it.

V trim: 8 bases; J trim: 0 bases; unmatched bases: 12. Reading from cysteine to phenylalanine, the CDR3 counts 16 amino acids. Only the CDR3 part of the read is kept: 48 bases, read in frame from the first base. According to the germline V gene, CDR1 reads MDHEN and CDR2 reads SYDVKM. The V gene is TRBV28 and the J gene is TRBJ1-1, with 7 junctional bases fitting TRBD1. The source of this sequence is a human donor in good health (CMV status not recorded). Some clones in this sample may be carry-over from other donors' samples. The specimen sequenced was CD8+ T cells from PBMCs. In nucleotide form, the sequence is TGTGCCAGCTACGGGACGGACAGGCTGATGAACACTGAAGCTTTCTTT. Its translation is CASYGTDRLMNTEAFF. Where the CDR3 stops, the reference TRBV28 and TRBJ1-1 genes take over; the full variable domain is DVKVTQSSRYLVKRTGEKVFLECVQDMDHENMFWYRQDPGLGLRLIYFSYDVKMKEKGDIPEGYSVSREKKERFSLILESASTNQTSMYLCASYGTDRLMNTEAFFGQGTRLTVV.